This entry is about one T cell receptor (beta chain). What it binds is not known. Assay: immunoSEQ multiplex PCR; the TCRdb copy retains only in-frame clones and omits some. The table shows around 25,000 clones, with roughly 80% occurring only once. These data are taken from a study of PD-1 blockade in classical Hodgkin lymphoma. The study, taken as a whole, reports: Researchers reported that CD4+ TCR diversity, though not CD8+, rose significantly by C4D1. Some patients started nivolumab under 1 year after ASCT, and they were excluded.

Trimming took 0 bases from V and 11 from J; bases not matched to a gene: 15. The CDR3 consists of 17 residues. The germline gives CDR1 SGHTA, CDR2 FQGNSA. Each of the patients experienced relapse following autologous stem cell transplantation, and their brentuximab vedotin exposure differed. This TCR was recovered from a human donor with classical Hodgkin lymphoma. Material: peripheral blood mononuclear cells (PBMCs), obtained at baseline. V is TRBV7-2 and J is TRBJ2-3; TRBD2 agrees at 9 bases. The chain's CDR3 is CASSLALAGINRGVQYF. The CDR3 coding sequence is TGTGCCAGCAGCTTAGCCCTAGCGGGGATTAATCGGGGAGTGCAGTATTTT.